These T cell receptor beta chains were read from a single sample in a study of shared clonotypes between healthy human individuals. Profiling relied on immunoSEQ multiplex PCR, and the TCRdb table lists in-frame clones only, not all of them. The sample holds 2,500,000 or so clones, roughly 93% seen once. Sequenced: naive CD4+ T cells from PBMCs. The source of these receptors is a man aged 18-30 years in good health. Some clones in this sample may be carry-over from other donors' samples. Both conserved end residues are part of each CDR3. Clone size is stated in some rows and not others, as once, few, many or a class when expanded.

J: TRBJ1-5
size: .
V: TRBV10-3
CDR3: CAISESMGDQPQHF

J: TRBJ2-7
size: .
V: TRBV27
CDR3: CASRQGTWGAYEQYF

J: TRBJ2-5
size: once
V: TRBV11-2
CDR3: CASSSYRVQETQYF

J: TRBJ2-1
size: .
V: TRBV5-8
CDR3: CASSAKGGAGGEQFF

J: TRBJ1-2
size: .
V: TRBV7-2
CDR3: CASSNLGGNYGYTF

J: TRBJ2-3
size: few
V: TRBV7-9
CDR3: CASSLGTGSTDTQYF

J: TRBJ2-5
size: .
V: TRBV6-5
CDR3: CASTKPGLETQYF

J: TRBJ2-3
size: .
V: TRBV10-3
CDR3: CAISEWGKASTDTQYF

J: TRBJ1-6
size: .
V: TRBV4-1
CDR3: CASSPSGTEEFSPLHF

J: TRBJ1-2
size: few
V: TRBV18
CDR3: CASSPGQANYGYTF

J: TRBJ2-1
size: .
V: TRBV13
CDR3: CASSLRTGEHNEQFF

J: TRBJ2-7
size: .
V: TRBV5-1
CDR3: CASSLGPTSGYEQYF

J: TRBJ2-5
size: .
V: TRBV7-2
CDR3: CASSLVRANPEETQYF

J: TRBJ2-1
size: once
V: TRBV7-9
CDR3: CASSSRGNPYNEQFF

J: TRBJ2-7
size: .
V: TRBV4-2
CDR3: CASSQVLRGSSYEQYF

J: TRBJ1-1
size: once
V: TRBV5-6
CDR3: CASSRSSGTEAFF

J: TRBJ2-3
size: .
V: TRBV27
CDR3: CASSLAGQSTDTQYF

J: TRBJ2-7
size: once
V: TRBV18
CDR3: CASSPASEDEQYF

J: TRBJ2-7
size: once
V: TRBV28
CDR3: CASSSGTSIHEQYF

J: TRBJ2-5
size: .
V: TRBV21-1
CDR3: CASSKLAGVETQYF

J: TRBJ1-1
size: .
V: TRBV28
CDR3: CASGLPTGQVNTEAFF

J: TRBJ1-1
size: .
V: TRBV15
CDR3: CATSRDAVMNTEAFF

J: TRBJ2-7
size: once
V: TRBV28
CDR3: CASSKTPGQGRNEQYF

J: TRBJ2-7
size: .
V: TRBV7-2
CDR3: CASSPRLGAVDEQYF

J: TRBJ2-3
size: .
V: TRBV5-6
CDR3: CASSTSPDTQYF

J: TRBJ2-3
size: .
V: TRBV12-5
CDR3: CASGGRTDTQYF

J: TRBJ1-1
size: .
V: TRBV7-2
CDR3: CASSSRGGLEAFF

J: TRBJ1-1
size: .
V: TRBV28
CDR3: CASRPPSLGQTKTGAFF

J: TRBJ2-7
size: .
V: TRBV10-3
CDR3: CAISESAAGVYEQYF

J: TRBJ2-5
size: .
V: TRBV30
CDR3: CAWSVQQQETQYF

J: TRBJ1-2
size: .
V: TRBV28
CDR3: CASSPTDRSYGYTF

J: TRBJ1-2
size: .
V: TRBV6-1
CDR3: CASSGQGGGGYTF

J: TRBJ2-1
size: .
V: TRBV7-9
CDR3: CASSLDRTLIYNEQFF

J: TRBJ1-1
size: .
V: TRBV6-4
CDR3: CASSLATPTGVNTEAFF

J: TRBJ1-4
size: .
V: TRBV27
CDR3: CASGFRNNEKLFF

J: TRBJ2-5
size: .
V: TRBV9
CDR3: CASSVVPRETQYF

J: TRBJ1-4
size: .
V: TRBV27
CDR3: CASSSLGTAEKLFF

J: TRBJ1-6
size: .
V: TRBV5-1
CDR3: CASSLDARVGYNSPLHF

J: TRBJ1-4
size: .
V: TRBV5-4
CDR3: CASSLDRAGEKLFF

J: TRBJ2-3
size: .
V: TRBV6-1
CDR3: CATHRGAGTDTQYF

J: TRBJ2-1
size: .
V: TRBV7-9
CDR3: CASSLGQGAWNEQFF

J: TRBJ2-3
size: .
V: TRBV30
CDR3: CAWAPGSGSRRLSTDTQYF

J: TRBJ1-1
size: few
V: TRBV28
CDR3: CASSRDRGRLAFF

J: TRBJ2-1
size: .
V: TRBV6-5
CDR3: CASSYSSGGSYNEQFF

J: TRBJ1-1
size: once
V: TRBV2
CDR3: CASSDRDRYTEAFF

J: TRBJ2-3
size: .
V: TRBV7-9
CDR3: CASSSRQGTDTQYF

J: TRBJ1-4
size: .
V: TRBV2
CDR3: CASSEALGASEKLFF

J: TRBJ2-2
size: .
V: TRBV11-2
CDR3: CASSLQTVTGELFF

J: TRBJ2-2
size: .
V: TRBV7-3
CDR3: CASNQQGGGELFF

J: TRBJ1-6
size: .
V: TRBV28
CDR3: CASSLWGANVSPLHF

J: TRBJ2-3
size: .
V: TRBV10-1
CDR3: CASSDPGLASADTQYF

J: TRBJ1-1
size: .
V: TRBV30
CDR3: CAWSPLTEAFF

J: TRBJ1-1
size: .
V: TRBV5-6
CDR3: CASSFRTGGLMNTEAFF

J: TRBJ2-7
size: .
V: TRBV15
CDR3: CATSRVPRESRGEQYF

J: TRBJ2-1
size: .
V: TRBV10-1
CDR3: CASSEPSPTGATYNEQFF